Presented here are 3 T cell receptor beta chains from one specimen sequenced in a study of control samples from healthy donors and cancer patients. Generated by immunoSEQ multiplex PCR, the TCRdb table keeps only in-frame clones and is missing some. The profile covers roughly 400,000 clones, with around 90% appearing a single time and 6% to 7% taken by the ten largest. Sequenced: PBMCs. The receptors were gathered from a man aged 40-49 years with head and neck cancer.

With respect to this clone: The sample has other DNA sequences that encode this CDR3 too. The chain has TRBV5-6 and TRBJ1-5; unclear D gene. V was cut by 0 bases and J by 1 base, with 2 bases left in between. This CDR3 has 13 residues. Germline CDR1 SGHDT, CDR2 YYEEEE. CDR3 sequence reads: CASSLGSNQPQHF. The CDR3 DNA follows: TGTGCCAGCAGCTTGGGCAGCAATCAGCCCCAGCATTTT.

The V and J genes are TRBV5-5 and TRBJ2-1; 7 bases map to TRBD1. J was trimmed by 12 bases and V by 7 bases; bases with no gene match: 16. CDR1 and CDR2 (germline): SGHKS, YYEKEE (reference sequence). This CDR3 is built from 14 residues. The CDR3 region is CASPQGVRAVGQFF. The CDR3 DNA follows: TGTGCCAGCCCCCAGGGGGTGCGGGCCGTCGGGCAGTTCTTC.

The chain uses TRBV7-2 and TRBJ2-1; a possible D gene is TRBD2 (5 bases). This CDR3 comprises 17 residues. In germline, CDR1 is SGHTA, CDR2 FQGNSA. V was shortened by 4 bases and J by 0 bases, with 16 bases between the two germline ends. Here the CDR3 reads CASSYNEGSSSYNEQFF. The CDR3 DNA follows: TGTGCCAGCAGCTACAACGAGGGCAGCAGCTCCTACAATGAGCAGTTCTTC.